This TCR beta chain was captured in a study of glioma-infiltrating T cells. Study as a whole: Low-grade gliomas were grade II; glioblastomas were grade IV at initial diagnosis. General study findings and limits: Shared blood CDR3 signature motifs marked patients with low tissue-blood divergence.

Germline V gene sequence: CDR1 MDHEN, CDR2 SYDVKM. This CDR3 region has 14 residues. The V end lost 1 base, the J end lost 7 bases, and 13 bases lay between the germline ends. This clonotype was counted only a few times. The antigen remains undetermined. TCR alpha and beta CDR3 regions were amplified from RNA using iRepertoire nested multiplex PCR. TCRdb re-derived calls from the multiplex PCR reads in MiXCR, one entry per CDR3 protein. The sample records approximately 400,000 distinct CDR3 sequences, roughly 41% being singletons. The clonotype was recovered from a human donor with low-grade glioma or glioblastoma, undergoing nonglioma brain surgery, or in good health (not recorded which). The chain employs TRBV28 and TRBJ1-2, with D perhaps matching TRBD1 (6 bases). Sequences were obtained from glioma tissue, nonneoplastic brain tissue, or PBMCs (not recorded which). CDR3: CASSLFGGPSGYTF. The CDR3 DNA is TGTGCCAGCAGTTTATTTGGGGGGCCGAGTGGCTACACCTTC.